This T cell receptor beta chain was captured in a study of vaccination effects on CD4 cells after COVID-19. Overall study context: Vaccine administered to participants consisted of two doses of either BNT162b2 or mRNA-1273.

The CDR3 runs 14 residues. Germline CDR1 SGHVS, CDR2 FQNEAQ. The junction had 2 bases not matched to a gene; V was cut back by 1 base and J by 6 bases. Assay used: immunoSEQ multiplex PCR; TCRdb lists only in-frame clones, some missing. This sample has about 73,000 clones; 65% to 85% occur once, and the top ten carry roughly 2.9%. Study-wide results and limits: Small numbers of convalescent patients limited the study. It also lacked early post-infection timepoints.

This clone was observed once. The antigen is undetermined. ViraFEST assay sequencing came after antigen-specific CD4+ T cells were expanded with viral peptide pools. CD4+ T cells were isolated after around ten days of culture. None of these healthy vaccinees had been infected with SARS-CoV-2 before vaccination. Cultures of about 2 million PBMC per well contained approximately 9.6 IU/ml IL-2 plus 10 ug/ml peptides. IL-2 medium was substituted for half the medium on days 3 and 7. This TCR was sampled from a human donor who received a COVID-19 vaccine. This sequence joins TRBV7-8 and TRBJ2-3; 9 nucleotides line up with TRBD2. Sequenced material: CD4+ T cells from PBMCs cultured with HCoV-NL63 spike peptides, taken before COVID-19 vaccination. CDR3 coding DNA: TGTGCCAGCAGCTTAGTGCGGGGGGGCGATACGCAGTATTTT. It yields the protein CASSLVRGGDTQYF.